A selection of T cell receptor beta chains follows, all from one sample in a study of blood T cell repertoires in COVID-19. Clones were read by immunoSEQ multiplex PCR, and TCRdb kept only the in-frame ones, dropping some. Among 80,000 to 100,000 clones listed, about four fifths were seen once. The sequencing input was peripheral blood. These receptors were taken from a human donor in a cohort sampled during active COVID-19. Each CDR3 is given with its conserved first and last residue. D genes are given only for firm matches. Clone size appears in some rows only: once, few, many, or a class for an expanded clone.

>-|TRBD1|TRBJ2-1|TRBV5-1
CASSLTGTVSYNEQFF
TGCGCCAGCAGCTTAACCGGGACAGTCTCCTACAATGAGCAGTTCTTC
>-|-|TRBJ1-2|TRBV4-1
CASSQDVGLQGGKDGYTF
TGCGCCAGCAGCCAAGATGTGGGACTCCAGGGCGGGAAGGACGGCTACACCTTC
>-|TRBD1|TRBJ2-7|TRBV3-1/TRBV3-2
CATQGAKEQYF
TGTGCCACCCAGGGGGCCAAAGAGCAGTACTTC
>-|-|TRBJ2-5|TRBV10-1
CASSESDSQETQYF
TGCGCCAGCAGTGAGTCGGACAGCCAAGAGACCCAGTACTTC
>-|TRBD1|TRBJ2-7|TRBV5-4
CASSLMGQSTYEQYF
TGTGCCAGCAGCTTGATGGGACAGTCTACCTACGAGCAGTACTTC
>-|TRBD1|TRBJ2-7|TRBV9
CASSEGTGFPGEQYF
TGTGCCAGCAGCGAGGGGACAGGGTTTCCGGGAGAGCAGTACTTC
>-|-|TRBJ2-3|TRBV11-2
CASSLRDTQYF
TGTGCCAGCAGCCTCAGAGATACGCAGTATTTT
>-|-|TRBJ1-6|TRBV10-3
CAIESQGRSPLHF
TGTGCCATCGAGTCCCAGGGTAGGTCACCCCTCCACTTT
>-|-|TRBJ1-6|TRBV3-1/TRBV3-2
CASSQYRNSPLHF
TGTGCCAGCAGCCAGTACAGAAATTCACCCCTCCACTTT
>-|-|TRBJ2-5|TRBV19
CASSISARETQYF
TGTGCCAGTAGTATTTCCGCCAGAGAGACCCAGTACTTC
>-|TRBD1|TRBJ1-2|TRBV5-1
CASYPVQGGLYGYTF
TGCGCCAGCTACCCCGTCCAGGGGGGTTTATATGGCTACACCTTC
>-|TRBD1|TRBJ2-5|TRBV5-1
CASRPGQGAMQTQYF
TGCGCCAGCAGACCTGGACAGGGGGCGATGCAGACCCAGTACTTC
>few|-|TRBJ1-2|TRBV3-1/TRBV3-2
CASSQAVDYGYTF
TGTGCCAGCAGCCAAGCCGTAGACTATGGCTACACCTTC
>few|-|TRBJ1-1|TRBV5-1
CASRDMTNTEAFF
TGCGCCAGCCGGGACATGACGAACACTGAAGCTTTCTTT
>few|-|TRBJ1-4|TRBV7-8
CASSPLGGEEKLFF
TGTGCCAGCAGCCCCCTGGGGGGGGAGGAAAAACTGTTTTTT
>-|TRBD2|TRBJ2-7|TRBV4-1
CASSLRLAGVDEQYF
TGCGCCAGCAGCCTCCGACTAGCGGGAGTGGATGAGCAGTACTTC
>-|-|TRBJ1-3|TRBV18
CASSPSTVGNTIYF
TGTGCCAGCTCACCATCGACAGTGGGAAACACCATATATTTT
>-|TRBD1|TRBJ1-1|TRBV5-1
CASSATTGGTEAFF
TGCGCCAGCAGCGCCACTACAGGGGGCACTGAAGCTTTCTTT
>-|TRBD1|TRBJ1-6|TRBV7-2
CASSFGQGDNSPLHF
TGTGCCAGCAGCTTTGGACAGGGGGATAATTCACCCCTCCACTTT
>-|TRBD2|TRBJ2-7|TRBV5-1
CASSARLAGAFYEQYF
TGCGCCAGCAGCGCCAGACTAGCGGGAGCGTTCTACGAGCAGTACTTC
>-|TRBD2|TRBJ2-5|TRBV7-9
CASSFWTSGQETQYF
TGTGCCAGCAGCTTTTGGACTAGCGGACAAGAGACCCAGTACTTC
>once|TRBD1|TRBJ2-1|TRBV7-2
CASRKGGTGKTNEQFF
TGTGCCAGCAGGAAGGGCGGGACAGGGAAGACCAATGAGCAGTTCTTC
>-|-|TRBJ2-3|TRBV7-2
CASSLGTPSTDTQYF
TGTGCCAGCAGCCTCGGGACACCTAGCACAGATACGCAGTATTTT